This passage covers 5 T cell receptor beta chains from one sample sequenced in a study of T cells in Graves' hyperthyroidism and ophthalmopathy. The source material, RNA transcripts, was used to amplify TCR beta CDR3 regions. In the first-round RT-PCR of the TCR CDR3, the HTBI primer set was used. Using its own MiXCR run on the multiplex PCR reads, TCRdb lists one record per CDR3 protein. The table has approximately 400,000 distinct CDR3 sequences, roughly 15% seen once. The material sequenced was blood. The receptors shown here come from a woman in her 30s with Graves' ophthalmopathy.

This clonotype came up a few times. The junction departs from the called germline gene at one end, perhaps through a read error. The chain recombines TRBV9 with TRBJ2-2; TRBD2 might be the D (5 bases). The CDR3 has 14 residues. Per germline, CDR1 SGDLS and CDR2 YYNGEE. CDR3 sequence reads: CASSVVSGPGELFF. The CDR3 bases are TGTGCCAGCAGCGTAGTTTCGGGTCCCGGGGAGCTATTTTTT.

The chain is built from TRBV12-3 or TRBV12-4 and TRBJ2-3; a possible D gene is TRBD2 (6 bases). The CDR3 covers 16 residues. Trimming cost V 5 bases and J 1 base, with 16 bases left between them. In DNA form, the CDR3 reads TGTGCCAGCAGTGAGACTACGGGACTTGGCACAGATACGCAGTATTTT. Amino acids: CASSETTGLGTDTQYF.

This clonotype was detected ten times or more. The chain recombines TRBV5-1 with TRBJ2-1, with 7 bases aligning to TRBD1. Per germline, CDR1 SGHRS and CDR2 YFSETQ. The CDR3 is 16 amino acids. V dropped 0 bases and J dropped 0; count of bases not matched to a gene: 3. The CDR3 DNA is TGCGCCAGCAGCTTGGTGGGACAGCTCTCCTACAATGAGCAGTTCTTC. Residues: CASSLVGQLSYNEQFF.

Ten or more counts support this clonotype. The chain has TRBV5-1 and TRBJ2-3; perhaps TRBD2 as D (6 bases). Germline loops: CDR1 SGHRS, CDR2 YFSETQ. The CDR3 has 14 amino acids. Trimming removed 4 bases from V and 4 bases from J, with 13 bases in between. CDR3: CASSHSTGADTQYF. DNA of the CDR3: TGCGCCAGCAGCCACTCCACGGGAGCAGATACGCAGTATTTT.

This clonotype was seen only once. This chain connects TRBV7-2 to TRBJ2-7, with 9 bases that match TRBD2. Germline V gene data show CDR1 as SGHTA and CDR2 as FQGNSA. This CDR3 spans 16 amino acids. V lost 2 bases and J lost 1; bases outside the gene matches: 6. The DNA of the CDR3 is TGTGCCAGCAGCTTAAGCAGCGGGGGGTCGTCCTACGAGCAGTACTTC. Residues: CASSLSSGGSSYEQYF.